This passage covers 14 T cell receptor beta chains from one sample sequenced in a study of technical replicates of blood from four donors. Sequenced by immunoSEQ multiplex PCR; TCRdb stores in-frame clones only, minus some. The table records approximately 74,000 clones, 98% of them present only once. Sequenced input: T cells isolated from PBMCs. These receptor sequences come from a human donor in good health.

The rearrangement uses TRBV27 and TRBJ1-1; D might be TRBD1 (5 bases). This CDR3 spans 14 amino acids. The germline CDR1 and CDR2 sequences are MNHEY and SMNVEV (reference sequence). The V gene lost 8 bases and the J gene lost 5 bases, with 18 bases spanning the gap. The chain's CDR3 is CASSRPQGKTEAFF. The CDR3 region has the DNA TGTGCCAGCTCTCGCCCGCAGGGAAAGACTGAAGCTTTCTTT.

This rearrangement joins TRBV9 to TRBJ2-5; 8 nucleotides agree with TRBD2. Germline V lookup: CDR1 SGDLS, CDR2 YYNGEE. The CDR3 has 16 residues. With 3 bases clipped from V and 5 bases from J, the junction kept 12 bases outside the gene matches. The chain's CDR3 is CASSATGGASLETQYF. The CDR3 DNA reads TGTGCCAGCAGCGCAACCGGGGGGGCGAGTTTGGAGACCCAGTACTTC.

V usage is TRBV9 and J usage is TRBJ2-1; tentative D call: TRBD1 (5 bases). The CDR3 length is 15 residues. V lost 0 bases, J lost 1 base, and 8 bases lay in between. The germline gives CDR1 SGDLS, CDR2 YYNGEE. CDR3 nucleotide sequence: TGTGCCAGCAGCGTAGCACAGGAGTCCTACAATGAGCAGTTCTTC. Translating gives CASSVAQESYNEQFF.

The V gene is TRBV5-1, the J gene TRBJ2-7, with 8 bases that match TRBD1. The junction had 5 bases not matched to a gene; V was cut back by 4 bases and J by 2 bases. From germline, CDR1 is SGHRS and CDR2 YFSETQ. This CDR3 comprises 14 residues. The CDR3 spells CASSPDRAPYEQYF. The CDR3 DNA follows: TGCGCCAGCAGCCCGGACAGGGCCCCCTACGAGCAGTACTTC.

This rearrangement joins TRBV4-2 to TRBJ2-2; TRBD2 aligns across 13 bases. This CDR3 comprises 19 residues. Trimming at V came to 5 bases and at J to 0 bases, leaving 9 bases not matched to a gene. CDR1 and CDR2 from the germline V gene are LGHNA and YNFKEQ. This CDR3 is CASSGTSGRARTNTGELFF. CDR3 DNA sequence: TGTGCCAGCAGCGGTACTAGCGGGAGGGCCCGAACGAACACCGGGGAGCTGTTTTTT.

V gene TRBV11-3 combines with J gene TRBJ1-5; D gene unclear. The CDR3 has 15 residues. Germline V gene data show CDR1 as SGHNT and CDR2 as YENEEA. V lost 5 bases and J lost 3, with 14 bases in between. The CDR3 sequence: CASSPFRGFNQPQHF. CDR3 coding DNA: TGTGCCAGCAGCCCGTTTCGAGGGTTCAATCAGCCCCAGCATTTT.

V usage is TRBV30 and J usage is TRBJ2-7; TRBD1 matches at 12 bases. This CDR3 has 12 amino acids. CDR1 is GTSNPN and CDR2 is SVGIG in the germline V gene (reference sequence). The J segment lost 12 bases and the V segment lost 3 bases, leaving 6 bases of the junction unmatched. The CDR3 DNA reads as TGTGCCTGGAGGGGGACAGGGGGCGGCGGGTACTTC. This gives the protein CAWRGTGGGGYF.

V gene TRBV5-1 combines with J gene TRBJ1-1, with 9 bases lining up with TRBD1. Germline CDR1 and CDR2: SGHRS and YFSETQ. This CDR3 region has 15 residues. V trimming: 0 bases; J trimming: 5 bases; junction bases outside the gene matches: 5. The CDR3 loop is CASSLEGTGSTEAFF. Here the CDR3 DNA reads TGCGCCAGCAGCTTGGAAGGGACAGGGTCGACTGAAGCTTTCTTT.

This clone was observed a single time. The V and J genes are TRBV11-3 and TRBJ2-2; perhaps TRBD1 as D (5 bases). The CDR3 has 16 amino acids. CDR1 is SGHNT, CDR2 YENEEA, per germline. V shed 1 base and J shed 1 base, with 10 bases lying between them. The CDR3 loop reads CASSLVGPLNTGELFF. The CDR3 DNA reads TGTGCCAGCAGCTTAGTGGGGCCGCTGAACACCGGGGAGCTGTTTTTT. The full variable domain, in which reference TRBV11-3 and TRBJ2-2 provide the parts outside the CDR3, is EAGVVQSPRYKIIEKKQPVAFWCNPISGHNTLYWYLQNLGQGPELLIRYENEEAVDDSQLPKDRFSAERLKGVDSTLKIQPAELGDSAVYLCASSLVGPLNTGELFFGEGSRLTVL.

The chain employs TRBV19 and TRBJ2-3; no reliable D call. Deletions cut 4 bases from V and 11 bases from J, with 22 bases between. Looked up from germline, CDR1 is LNHDA and CDR2 is SQIVND (reference sequence). The CDR3 runs to 15 residues. The chain's CDR3 is CASSNLLKSAPGQYF. For the CDR3, the DNA is TGTGCCAGTAGTAATTTATTAAAATCGGCCCCAGGGCAGTATTTT.

The chain carries TRBV6-5 and TRBJ2-7; weak D call: TRBD2 (5 bases). V lost 4 bases and J 6 bases, leaving 7 bases between the germline ends. The CDR3 extends over 11 amino acids. Germline V CDR1 and CDR2: MNHEY, SVGAGI. Here the CDR3 reads CASSSSGEQYF. CDR3 bases: TGTGCCAGCAGTTCAAGCGGCGAGCAGTACTTC.

This clone was observed once. This sequence joins TRBV5-6 and TRBJ1-1; D possibly corresponds to TRBD1 (5 bases). V was clipped by 7 bases and J by 1 base, with 14 bases between them. The CDR3 length is 14 residues. Germline values: CDR1 SGHDT, CDR2 YYEEEE. The chain's CDR3 is CASREMTANTEAFF. CDR3 in DNA: TGTGCCAGCCGCGAGATGACAGCGAACACTGAAGCTTTCTTT.

This clone was found once. The rearrangement uses TRBV7-8 and TRBJ1-1, with 9 bases matching TRBD1. Germline V gene sequence: CDR1 SGHVS, CDR2 FQNEAQ. V shed 5 bases, J shed 5 bases, and the junction held 15 bases outside the gene matches. The CDR3 contains 17 residues. CDR3 in amino acids: CASSPRQGVSFRTEAFF. CDR3 in DNA: TGTGCCAGCAGCCCCCGACAGGGGGTGTCTTTTAGGACTGAAGCTTTCTTT.

The CDR3 DNA reads TGTGCCAGCAGTGAGACTCTAGCGGGGAGGGGTAATGAGCAGTTCTTC. This translates into CASSETLAGRGNEQFF. The V gene is TRBV6-1, the J gene TRBJ2-1; 9 nucleotides align to TRBD2. J lost 7 bases, V lost 3 bases, and 10 bases had no gene match. The CDR3 runs to 16 residues. Looked up from germline, CDR1 is MNHNS and CDR2 is SASEGT.